The rows below give T cell receptor beta chains drawn from one sample of a study of blood T cells in healthy people across ages. TCRdb independently ran MiXCR on the 5' RACE reads; one entry per CDR3 protein. The profile shows 550,000 to 650,000 distinct CDR3 sequences, approximately 30% of them singletons. Sequencing was performed on blood. The receptors stem from a woman older than 75 in good health. CDR3s include the opening cysteine and the closing phenylalanine or tryptophan. A D gene is named only where the DNA matches it firmly. Expanded clones are given a class, and other clones once, few, many or no size at all.

V gene,clone size,D gene,CDR3 protein
TRBV7-9,-,-,CASSIGWDGAAINYGYTF
TRBV19,few,-,CASSIVSGPNYGYTF
TRBV6-2/TRBV6-3,few,-,CASSYTGQSLEQYF
TRBV20-1,few,TRBD1,CSAISGTEETQYF
TRBV9,few,-,CASSVETDTEAFF
TRBV20-1,-,-,CSAISATQFTDTQYF
TRBV20-1,many,TRBD1,CSAPDFYTGGNEQYF
TRBV2,-,TRBD2,CASKEMTSGGTDTRYF
TRBV18,-,-,CASSPVGARMNTEAFF
TRBV9,many,-,CASSVSRNGYTF
TRBV12-3/TRBV12-4,many,TRBD1,CASSFEGASNSPLHF
TRBV5-1,few,-,CASSSLGPDGGYTF
TRBV3-1,few,TRBD1,CASSLNPGGDEKLFF
TRBV9,-,TRBD1,CASSGGQGTNEQYF
TRBV5-1,many,TRBD2,CASRRTVSGLVDSAKNIQYF
TRBV20-1,-,-,CSARIDNEQFF
TRBV20-1,-,-,CSAIIIANYGYTF
TRBV5-1,many,-,CASRTETVTYEQYF
TRBV5-1,few,-,CASSLVIGGEQFF
TRBV4-3,once,TRBD1,CASSQGPGRGQGMDGYTF
TRBV20-1,-,-,CSARDTRGRIYEQYF
TRBV4-2,many,TRBD1,CASSLGQGWENEQFF
TRBV15,many,-,CATSRDRADNYGYTF
TRBV12-3/TRBV12-4,-,TRBD1,CASSFPGTGGRAEQFF
TRBV2,many,-,CASSERATGRTDTQYF
TRBV7-3,-,-,CASRDKNTGELFF
TRBV18,many,TRBD1,CASSPPTGGTTYEQYF
TRBV6-1,few,-,CASSDTTAYSPLHF
TRBV14,many,-,CASSQDLRGVTEAFF
TRBV6-5,many,-,CATFSYEQYF
TRBV5-1,-,TRBD1,CASSPSTGLNTEAFF